The T cell receptor beta chain described here comes from a study of cytomegalovirus exposure and HLA in healthy donors. Study-wide findings and caveats: Fewer N-insertions (relative to the approximately 700-donor mean) were reportedly seen in an Asian-associated ancestry cluster in a later analysis. Presence/absence analyses rested on an assumption that sequencing depth was roughly uniform across donors.

About this clone: No antigen is known for it.

The PCR contained 60 Vbeta and 13 Jbeta primers. Sequencing was performed with immunoSEQ multiplex PCR; in TCRdb, only in-frame clones are kept and a portion is missing. The data contain 150,000 to 200,000 clones, 75% to 85% of them singletons. Trimming took 6 bases from V and 6 from J, leaving 12 bases between them. CDR3 length: 13 amino acids. Looked up from germline, CDR1 is MDHEN and CDR2 is SYDVKM. The J gene is TRBJ1-5, the V gene TRBV28; D is perhaps TRBD1 (5 bases). The TCR originated in a woman aged 50 to 60 in good health and CMV-seropositive. The specimen was PBMCs. The CDR3 region is CASSPPRGQPQHF. In DNA form, the CDR3 reads TGTGCCAGCAGCCCCCCAAGGGGTCAGCCCCAGCATTTT.